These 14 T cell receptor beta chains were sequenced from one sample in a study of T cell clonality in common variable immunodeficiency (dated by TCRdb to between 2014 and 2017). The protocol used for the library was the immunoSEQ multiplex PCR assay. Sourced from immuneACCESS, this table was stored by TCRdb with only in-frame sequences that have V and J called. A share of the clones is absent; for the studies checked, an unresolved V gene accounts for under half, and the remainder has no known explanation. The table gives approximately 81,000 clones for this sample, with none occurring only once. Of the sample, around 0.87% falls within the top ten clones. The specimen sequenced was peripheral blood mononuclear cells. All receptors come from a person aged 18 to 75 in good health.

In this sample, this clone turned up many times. CDR3 loop: CASSWRDRNSYEQYF. The part of the CDR3 DNA that was read is TGTGCCAGCAGCTGGAGGGACAGAAACTCCTACGAG. The J gene is TRBJ2-7, the V gene TRBV5-5, with D possibly being TRBD1 (7 bases). The read terminates 3 residues ahead of where the CDR3 ends, so the germline J gene completes it. Germline lookup yields CDR1 SGHKS and CDR2 YYEKEE (reference sequence). V was trimmed by 3 bases and J by 0 bases, leaving 13 bases between them. The CDR3 loop spans 15 amino acids.

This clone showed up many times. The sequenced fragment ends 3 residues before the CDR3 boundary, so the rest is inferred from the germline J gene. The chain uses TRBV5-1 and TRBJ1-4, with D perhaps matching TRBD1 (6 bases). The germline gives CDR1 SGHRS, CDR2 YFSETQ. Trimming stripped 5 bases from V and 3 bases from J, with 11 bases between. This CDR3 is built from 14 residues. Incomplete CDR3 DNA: TGCGCCAGCAGTCTACAGGGCTCTAATGAAAAA. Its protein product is CASSLQGSNEK. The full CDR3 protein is CASSLQGSNEKLFF.

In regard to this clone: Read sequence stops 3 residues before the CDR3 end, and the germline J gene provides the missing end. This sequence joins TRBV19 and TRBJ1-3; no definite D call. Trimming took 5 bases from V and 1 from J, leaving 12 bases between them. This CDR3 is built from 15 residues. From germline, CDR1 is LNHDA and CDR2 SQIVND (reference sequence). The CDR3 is CASSPPDFSGNTIYF. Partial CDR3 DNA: TGTGCCAGTAGTCCCCCCGACTTTTCTGGAAACACC. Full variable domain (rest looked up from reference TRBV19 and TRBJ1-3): DGGITQSPKYLFRKEGQNVTLSCEQNLNHDAMYWYRQDPGQGLRLIYYSQIVNDFQKGDIAEGYSVSREKKESFPLTVTSAQKNPTAFYLCASSPPDFSGNTIYFGEGSWLTVV.

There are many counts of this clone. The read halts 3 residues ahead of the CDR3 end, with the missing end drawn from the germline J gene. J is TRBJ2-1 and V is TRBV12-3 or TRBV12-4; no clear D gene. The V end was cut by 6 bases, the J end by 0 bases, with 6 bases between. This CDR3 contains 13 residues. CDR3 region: CASSRLSYNEQFF. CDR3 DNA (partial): TGTGCCAGCAGCCGTCTCTCCTACAATGAG.

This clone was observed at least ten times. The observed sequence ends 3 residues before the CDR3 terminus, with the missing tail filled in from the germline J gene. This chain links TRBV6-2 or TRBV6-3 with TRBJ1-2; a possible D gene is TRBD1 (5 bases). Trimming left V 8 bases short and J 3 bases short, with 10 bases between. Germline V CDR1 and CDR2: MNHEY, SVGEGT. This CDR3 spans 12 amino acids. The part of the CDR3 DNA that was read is TGTGCCAGCCAGGGCCAGTACTATGGC. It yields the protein CASQGQYYG. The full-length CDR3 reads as CASQGQYYGYTF.

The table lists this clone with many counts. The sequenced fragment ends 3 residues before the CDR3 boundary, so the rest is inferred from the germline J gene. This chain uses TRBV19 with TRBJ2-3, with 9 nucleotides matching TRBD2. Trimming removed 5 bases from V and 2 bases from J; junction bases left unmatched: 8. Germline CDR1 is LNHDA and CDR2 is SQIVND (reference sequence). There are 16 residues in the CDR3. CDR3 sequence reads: CASSVSGRRDTDTQYF. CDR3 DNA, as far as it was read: TGTGCCAGTAGTGTAAGCGGGAGGAGGGACACAGATACG.

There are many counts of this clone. The DNA read from the CDR3 is TGTGCCAGCAGCCGCGGTCCCCAAGAGACC. It translates to CASSRGPQET. The full CDR3 protein reads CASSRGPQETQYF. The J gene is TRBJ2-5, the V gene TRBV13; D call uncertain. The CDR3 end lies 3 residues beyond the end of the read and is filled in from the germline J gene. CDR1 and CDR2 (germline): PRHDT, FYEKMQ (reference sequence). Trimming pared 5 bases from V and 1 base from J, leaving 8 bases between. CDR3 length: 13 residues.

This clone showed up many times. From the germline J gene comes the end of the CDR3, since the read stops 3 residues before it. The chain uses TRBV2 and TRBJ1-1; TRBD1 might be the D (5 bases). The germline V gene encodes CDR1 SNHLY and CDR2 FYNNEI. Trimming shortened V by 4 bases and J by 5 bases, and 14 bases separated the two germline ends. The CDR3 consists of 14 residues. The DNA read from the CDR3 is TGTGCCAGCAGTGGTTGGGGGGGAGGAACTGAA. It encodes CASSGWGGGTE. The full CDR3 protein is CASSGWGGGTEAFF.

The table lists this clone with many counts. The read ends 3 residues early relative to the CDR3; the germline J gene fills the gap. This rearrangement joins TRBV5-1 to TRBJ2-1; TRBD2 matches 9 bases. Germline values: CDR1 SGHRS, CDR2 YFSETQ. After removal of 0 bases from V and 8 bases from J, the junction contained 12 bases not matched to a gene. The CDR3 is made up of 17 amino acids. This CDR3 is CASSLAGIRGGGDEQFF. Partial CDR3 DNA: TGCGCCAGCAGCTTGGCCGGGATTCGCGGGGGGGGCGATGAG.

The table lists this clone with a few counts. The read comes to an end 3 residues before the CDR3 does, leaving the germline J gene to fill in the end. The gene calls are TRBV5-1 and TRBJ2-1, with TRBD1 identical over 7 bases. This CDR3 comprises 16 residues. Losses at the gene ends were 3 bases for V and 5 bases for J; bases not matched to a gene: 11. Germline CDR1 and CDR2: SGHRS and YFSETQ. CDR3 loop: CASSSVTGAPNNEQFF. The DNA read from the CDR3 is TGCGCCAGCAGCTCAGTTACAGGGGCCCCAAACAATGAG.

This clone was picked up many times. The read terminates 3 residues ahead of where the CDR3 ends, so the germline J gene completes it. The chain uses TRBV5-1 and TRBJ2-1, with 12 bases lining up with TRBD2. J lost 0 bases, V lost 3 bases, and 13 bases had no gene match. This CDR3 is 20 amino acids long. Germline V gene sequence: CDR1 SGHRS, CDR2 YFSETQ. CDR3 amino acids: CASSSGQGLAGPSSYNEQFF. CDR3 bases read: TGCGCCAGCAGCTCCGGACAAGGACTAGCGGGACCGTCCTCCTACAATGAG.

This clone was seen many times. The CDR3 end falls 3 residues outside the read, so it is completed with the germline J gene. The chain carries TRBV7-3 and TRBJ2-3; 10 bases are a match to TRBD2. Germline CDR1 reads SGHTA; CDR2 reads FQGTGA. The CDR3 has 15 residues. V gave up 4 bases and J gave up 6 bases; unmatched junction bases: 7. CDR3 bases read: TGTGCCAGCAGCTCGCTAGCGGGAGATGCGGATACG. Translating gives CASSSLAGDADT. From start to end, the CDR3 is CASSSLAGDADTQYF.

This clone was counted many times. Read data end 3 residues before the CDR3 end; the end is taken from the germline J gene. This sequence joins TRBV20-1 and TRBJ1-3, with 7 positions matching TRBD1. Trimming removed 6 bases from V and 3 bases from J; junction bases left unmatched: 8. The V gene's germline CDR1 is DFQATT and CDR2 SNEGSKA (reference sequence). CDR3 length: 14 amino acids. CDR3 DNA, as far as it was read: TGCAGTGCAAGGCTGACAGGGTTTGGAAACACC. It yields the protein CSARLTGFGNT. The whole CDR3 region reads CSARLTGFGNTIYF.

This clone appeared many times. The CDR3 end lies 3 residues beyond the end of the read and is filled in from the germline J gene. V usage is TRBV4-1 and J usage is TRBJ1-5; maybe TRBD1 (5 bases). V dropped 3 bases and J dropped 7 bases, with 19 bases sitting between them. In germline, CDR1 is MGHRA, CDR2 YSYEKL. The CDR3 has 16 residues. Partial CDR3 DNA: TGCGCCAGCAGCCACCACCCAAACCAGGGTACGCAGCCC. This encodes CASSHHPNQGTQP. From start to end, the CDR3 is CASSHHPNQGTQPQHF.